This entry lists 26 T cell receptor beta chains sequenced from one sample in a study of metastatic and nonmetastatic thyroid tumors. TCRdb called clones again from the PCR reads with MiXCR. The table lists roughly 6,000 clones, roughly a third of them singletons. All patients were treatment-naive before thyroid surgery. Sequencing was carried out using tumor tissue. Receptors originate from a female donor with papillary thyroid cancer or a benign thyroid nodule (not recorded which). Some clones in this sample may be carry-over from other donors' samples.

In its sample, this clone was seen many times. A much bigger clone sits one base away, suggesting this may be a read error. Other DNA sequences of this sample code for an identical CDR3. The chain uses TRBV20-1 and TRBJ1-2, with a weak D call TRBD1 (5 bases). V lost 1 base, J lost 2 bases, and 5 bases lay in between. Germline V lookup: CDR1 DFQATT, CDR2 SNEGSKA (reference sequence). This CDR3 is built from 12 residues. CDR3 in DNA: TGCAGTGCTAGAGGGGGGAACTATGGCTACACCTTC. This codes for CSARGGNYGYTF.

The CDR3 here is CASFDKGSYGYTF. In DNA, the CDR3 is TGTGCCTCCTTTGACAAGGGCTCCTATGGCTACACCTTC. The chain recombines TRBV30 with TRBJ1-2; D ambiguous. Germline CDR1 is GTSNPN and CDR2 is SVGIG (reference sequence). The CDR3 covers 13 residues. The ends were cut back, 7 bases at V and 4 bases at J, with 16 bases in the middle.

This clone is classed as medium-sized. The rearrangement joins TRBV20-1 to TRBJ1-5; 8 bases match TRBD1. Germline lookup yields CDR1 DFQATT and CDR2 SNEGSKA (reference sequence). With 4 bases clipped from V and 1 base from J, the junction kept 6 bases outside the gene matches. The CDR3 contains 15 residues. The CDR3 bases are TGCAGTGCTACCCGTCCAGGGGGCAGCAATCAGCCCCAGCATTTT. This encodes CSATRPGGSNQPQHF.

This clone occurred a few times. The V call is TRBV4-1, the J call TRBJ2-7; 7 nucleotides match TRBD2. The V segment lost 4 bases and the J segment 9 bases; nucleotides outside the gene matches: 21. Germline V gene data show CDR1 as MGHRA and CDR2 as YSYEKL. This CDR3 is 17 amino acids long. This CDR3 reads CASSPDETASGRDAQYF. The CDR3 coding sequence is TGCGCCAGCAGCCCGGACGAGACCGCTAGCGGAAGGGATGCGCAGTACTTC.

Within the sample, this clone is medium-sized. A read error is possible here, since a much larger clone lies one base away. This specimen includes other DNA sequences encoding the same CDR3. The chain joins TRBV19 to TRBJ2-2; D is unclear. The CDR3 runs 13 residues. V was clipped by 4 bases and J by 5 bases, with 8 bases between them. Germline CDR1 and CDR2: LNHDA and SQIVND (reference sequence). The CDR3 is CASSKQTTGELFF. CDR3 bases: TGTGCCAGTAGTAAGCAAACTACCGGGGAGCTGTTTTTT.

This clone is judged medium-sized. The chain joins TRBV13 to TRBJ2-3; maybe TRBD2 (7 bases). Trimming removed 5 bases from V and 6 bases from J, with 18 bases in between. Germline loops: CDR1 PRHDT, CDR2 FYEKMQ (reference sequence). The CDR3 totals 15 residues. In DNA, the CDR3 is TGTGCCAGCAGCCACCCCGGGGAGGGGGTTGATACGCAGTATTTT. It codes for CASSHPGEGVDTQYF.

This clone was detected many times. V usage is TRBV20-1 and J usage is TRBJ1-5; 8 nucleotides agree with TRBD1. CDR1 and CDR2 (germline): DFQATT, SNEGSKA (reference sequence). V shed 2 bases, J shed 6 bases, and the junction held 6 bases outside the gene matches. The CDR3 is 14 amino acids. The DNA for the CDR3 is TGCAGTGCTAGAATCCAGGGGGCGGGTCAGCCCCAGCATTTT. This gives the protein CSARIQGAGQPQHF.

In its sample, this clone was seen many times. The chain combines TRBV28 with TRBJ2-4; perhaps TRBD2 as D (5 bases). The CDR3 contains 15 residues. CDR1 MDHEN and CDR2 SYDVKM come from the germline V gene. The V and J ends lost 5 bases and 8 bases respectively, with 19 bases between them. DNA of the CDR3: TGTGCCAGCAGTCCCCGTTTGAGTTACGGGGACATTCAGTACTTC. Translation: CASSPRLSYGDIQYF. The full variable domain, completed using reference TRBV28 and TRBJ2-4, is DVKVTQSSRYLVKRTGEKVFLECVQDMDHENMFWYRQDPGLGLRLIYFSYDVKMKEKGDIPEGYSVSREKKERFSLILESASTNQTSMYLCASSPRLSYGDIQYFGAGTRLSVL.

This clone appeared many times. This chain connects TRBV5-6 to TRBJ1-1; D is perhaps TRBD1 (6 bases). This CDR3 is 16 amino acids long. Germline V gene lookup returns CDR1 SGHDT and CDR2 YYEEEE. The ends were cut back, 2 bases at V and 0 bases at J, with 14 bases in the middle. Here the CDR3 DNA reads TGTGCCAGCAGCTTCCTAACCCGGGACATGAACACTGAAGCTTTCTTT. This encodes CASSFLTRDMNTEAFF.

The chain recombines TRBV12-5 with TRBJ2-3; 10 bases are shared with TRBD2. V was pared by 3 bases and J by 1 base, with 7 bases of the junction left unmatched. Per the germline V gene, CDR1 is LGHNT and CDR2 is FRNRAP. The CDR3 spans 17 residues. The chain's CDR3 is CASGLEREGSRTDTQYF. The CDR3 DNA is TGTGCTAGTGGTTTAGAGCGGGAGGGGTCACGCACAGATACGCAGTATTTT.

This clone has a handful of counts. V is TRBV2 and J is TRBJ2-7, with TRBD2 identical over 8 bases. The CDR3 spans 15 residues. The junction had 6 bases not matched to a gene; V was cut back by 3 bases and J by 2 bases. CDR1 is SNHLY and CDR2 is FYNNEI in the germline V gene. The CDR3 DNA is TGTGCCAGCAGTGAGGGGCTAGCGGGCACCTACGAGCAGTACTTC. Amino acid sequence: CASSEGLAGTYEQYF.

The chain is built from TRBV4-2 and TRBJ2-3; 9 bases align to TRBD2. Unmatched junction bases numbered 10, after V lost 7 bases and J lost 5 bases. CDR1 and CDR2 (germline): LGHNA, YNFKEQ. The CDR3 is 15 amino acids. The CDR3 here is CASMRLAVELDTQYF. In DNA, the CDR3 is TGTGCCAGCATGCGACTAGCGGTAGAGCTAGATACGCAGTATTTT.

This clone was observed a few times. The V call is TRBV12-3 or TRBV12-4, the J call TRBJ1-2; 10 nucleotides match TRBD1. V was pared by 5 bases and J by 2 bases, with 8 bases of the junction left unmatched. CDR3 length: 16 amino acids. For the CDR3, the DNA is TGTGCCAGCAGTCTGGGGACAGGGGCAGGAAACTATGGCTACACCTTC. Translation: CASSLGTGAGNYGYTF.

The genes are TRBV20-1 and TRBJ2-7; 11 nucleotides align to TRBD1. Trimming took 6 bases from V and 4 from J; bases not matched to a gene: 2. The germline CDR1 and CDR2 sequences are DFQATT and SNEGSKA (reference sequence). The CDR3 length is 12 residues. The CDR3 DNA reads as TGCAGTGCGTGGGACAGGGGGTACGAGCAGTACTTC. Translated: CSAWDRGYEQYF.

The CDR3 is CASSSGTGEQYF. The CDR3 DNA reads as TGCGCCAGCAGCTCCGGAACGGGGGAGCAGTACTTC. The J gene is TRBJ2-7, the V gene TRBV5-1; TRBD2 is a possible D gene (5 bases). Trimming removed 3 bases at V and 7 bases at J, with 11 bases between. Per germline, CDR1 SGHRS and CDR2 YFSETQ. The CDR3 contains 12 residues. Together with reference TRBV5-1 and TRBJ2-7, the CDR3 gives the full variable domain: KAGVTQTPRYLIKTRGQQVTLSCSPISGHRSVSWYQQTPGQGLQFLFEYFSETQRNKGNFPGRFSGRQFSNSRSEMNVSTLELGDSALYLCASSSGTGEQYFGPGTRLTVT.

This clone has just a few counts. The chain joins TRBV2 to TRBJ2-7; 7 positions match TRBD2. This CDR3 is built from 12 residues. The V segment lost 10 bases and the J segment 4 bases; nucleotides outside the gene matches: 7. Germline-derived CDR1 and CDR2 are SNHLY and FYNNEI. CDR3 sequence: CAIAWEGYEQYF. The CDR3 coding sequence is TGTGCCATAGCGTGGGAGGGATACGAGCAGTACTTC. Drawing the rest from reference TRBV2 and TRBJ2-7, the complete variable domain is EPEVTQTPSHQVTQMGQEVILRCVPISNHLYFYWYRQILGQKVEFLVSFYNNEISEKSEIFDDQFSVERPDGSNFTLKIRSTKLEDSAMYFCAIAWEGYEQYFGPGTRLTVT.

The chain joins TRBV28 to TRBJ2-4; D not certain. CDR3 length equals 13 residues. Deletions cut 6 bases from V and 0 bases from J, with 6 bases between. CDR1 and CDR2 from the germline V gene are MDHEN and SYDVKM. CDR3 nucleotides: TGTGCCAGCAGGGTCCTAGCCAAAAACATTCAGTACTTC. This encodes CASRVLAKNIQYF. Supplemented by reference TRBV28 and TRBJ2-4, the full variable domain reads DVKVTQSSRYLVKRTGEKVFLECVQDMDHENMFWYRQDPGLGLRLIYFSYDVKMKEKGDIPEGYSVSREKKERFSLILESASTNQTSMYLCASRVLAKNIQYFGAGTRLSVL.

J is TRBJ2-2 and V is TRBV5-1; D is unclear. CDR1 and CDR2 (germline): SGHRS, YFSETQ. The CDR3 sequence is 15 residues long. Deletions cut 0 bases from V and 2 bases from J, with 8 bases between. The CDR3 DNA is TGCGCCAGCAGCTTGGAGGCATATAACACCGGGGAGCTGTTTTTT. The encoded protein is CASSLEAYNTGELFF. Complete variable domain (other parts from reference TRBV5-1 and TRBJ2-2): KAGVTQTPRYLIKTRGQQVTLSCSPISGHRSVSWYQQTPGQGLQFLFEYFSETQRNKGNFPGRFSGRQFSNSRSEMNVSTLELGDSALYLCASSLEAYNTGELFFGEGSRLTVL.

The sample holds many counts of this clone. In DNA, the CDR3 is TGTGCCAGCAGCAATTCGGGCAGGGAAGATACGCAGTATTTT. Protein: CASSNSGREDTQYF. V gene TRBV3-1 combines with J gene TRBJ2-3, with a tentative D call TRBD1 (5 bases). CDR3 length: 14 amino acids. The germline V gene encodes CDR1 LGHDT and CDR2 YNNKEL (reference sequence). V shed 5 bases and J shed 5 bases, with 14 bases lying between them.

This clone was detected many times. The chain recombines TRBV6-1 with TRBJ2-1, with 10 positions matching TRBD1. This CDR3 has 15 amino acids. CDR1 MNHNS and CDR2 SASEGT come from the germline V gene. With 5 bases clipped from V and 5 bases from J, the junction kept 6 bases outside the gene matches. The CDR3 spells CASSTGTGEDNEQFF. The DNA of the CDR3 is TGTGCCAGCAGTACCGGGACAGGGGAAGACAATGAGCAGTTCTTC.

The J gene is TRBJ1-2, the V gene TRBV20-1; D not certain. V gave up 3 bases and J gave up 7 bases, with 12 bases separating them. CDR3 length equals 12 residues. Germline CDR1 DFQATT, CDR2 SNEGSKA (reference sequence). DNA for the CDR3: TGCAGTGCTAGGAGTAGTTCAGGTGGCTACACCTTC. As protein: CSARSSSGGYTF.

DNA for the CDR3: TGTGCCAGCAAGCGATCTCAGGGTTTGGGGGGAAACACCATATATTTT. Translation gives CASKRSQGLGGNTIYF. The J gene is TRBJ1-3, the V gene TRBV28, with D tentatively TRBD1 (5 bases). V lost 7 bases and J 4 bases, leaving 20 bases between the germline ends. The germline gives CDR1 MDHEN, CDR2 SYDVKM. The CDR3 covers 16 residues.

This clone has more than one count but fewer than ten. This chain uses TRBV6-1 with TRBJ2-7; no clear D. The V and J ends lost 9 bases and 1 base respectively, with 19 bases between them. Germline lookup yields CDR1 MNHNS and CDR2 SASEGT. This CDR3 comprises 15 residues. The CDR3 DNA follows: TGTGCCAGTCTTAGCTATTTGTTCTATTCCTACGAGCAGTACTTC. This codes for CASLSYLFYSYEQYF.

V and J are TRBV5-1 and TRBJ2-2, with 11 bases fitting TRBD1. Per germline, CDR1 SGHRS and CDR2 YFSETQ. The CDR3 has 17 residues. V lost 0 bases, J lost 4 bases, and 5 bases stayed unmatched. The CDR3 protein is CASSLVGTGGSTGELFF. As DNA, the CDR3 is TGCGCCAGCAGCTTGGTGGGGACAGGGGGATCCACCGGGGAGCTGTTTTTT.

The chain carries TRBV12-3 or TRBV12-4 and TRBJ2-3; D is ambiguous. V gave up 2 bases and J gave up 4 bases, with 16 bases separating them. The CDR3 consists of 16 residues. The CDR3 DNA reads TGTGCCAGCAGTTTAAAATGGGGATCTGGGGCAGATACGCAGTATTTT. Translating gives CASSLKWGSGADTQYF.

This clone was detected many times. The chain employs TRBV5-4 and TRBJ2-2, with 7 nucleotides matching TRBD2. V gave up 5 bases and J gave up 2 bases; unmatched junction bases: 6. The CDR3 sequence is 15 residues long. Germline V gene lookup returns CDR1 SGHNT and CDR2 YYREEE (reference sequence). The CDR3 is CASSQLADNTGELFF. The CDR3 DNA is TGTGCCAGCAGTCAGCTAGCGGACAACACCGGGGAGCTGTTTTTT.